The sequence of this TCR beta chain was determined in a study of siplizumab effects on memory and regulatory T cells (dated 2019 in TCRdb). Context from the whole study: Across roughly 8 responder-stimulator pairs, mixed lymphocyte reactions were run in pairs, one with siplizumab at approximately 1 ug/mL and one without drug. The effect of the anti-CD2 antibody siplizumab on alloreactive T-cell subsets was examined in allogeneic mixed lymphocyte reactions constructed from human PBMCs. Broad study findings and their caveats: The cumulative frequency of alloreactive sequences traceable to unstimulated CD4+ memory T cells was significantly reduced by siplizumab. For roughly 80-97% of proliferating CD4+ or CD8+ clones, no naive or memory phenotype could be assigned. Unstimulated naive T cells appeared to be more diverse than memory T cells, and naive cells seemed to make a substantial contribution to the alloresponse. Whether proliferating Tregs from siplizumab cultures actually had suppressive function was not functionally confirmed. Among mappable alloreactive CD4+ clones, the Treg-derived fraction averaged nearly 70% with siplizumab versus around 29% in control reactions. Sequences below about 10^-5 frequency were poorly captured, so only a minor fraction of alloreactive clones could be mapped to unstimulated subsets.

Sequences SGHNT (CDR1) and YYREEE (CDR2) are obtained from the germline V gene (reference sequence). Spanning cysteine to phenylalanine, the CDR3 consists of 12 amino acids. Only CDR3 DNA remains: 36 bases, in frame from the first base. Trimming takes 1 base from V and 6 bases from J, and the germline ends sit 2 bases apart. Library construction relied on the immunoSEQ multiplex PCR assay. About 10^5 TCR templates per sample were assayed by the deep sequencing platform. Genomic DNA extracted from sorted T cells was used for TCRbeta CDR3 sequencing. The source study handled its data this way. The R programming language was used for the clonal analysis of the TCRbeta CDR3 data. Alloreactive CD4+ and CD8+ clones were identified by comparing unstimulated samples to CFSE-low samples taken after the reaction. By matching sequences to the repertoires of sorted unstimulated Treg and non-Treg cells, each alloreactive CD4+ clone was assigned a regulatory or non-regulatory origin. The clones in this table, taken by TCRdb from immuneACCESS, are in-frame only. Not every clone is retained; where verified, under half of the shortfall comes from an unresolved V gene, and the cause of the rest is unknown. Clone size and V and J calls were adopted from that table, with D and trimming inferred from the DNA. In all, the sample holds about 12,000 clones, and around 45% of those were seen once. About 38% of the sample comes from the top ten.

Of note for this clone: Its specific antigen is unknown. The input lacks base qualities; no much larger clone sits a single base away.

Cells in the mixed lymphocyte reaction were cultured together at 37 degrees C for five to seven days. Responder PBMCs were labelled with CFSE, stimulator PBMCs were labelled with Violet Dye, and the two were mixed at a 1:1 ratio. TCRbeta CDR3 sequencing was performed on sorted unstimulated T cells and on proliferating T cells recovered from mixed lymphocyte reactions. Fresh whole blood from approximately ten HLA-typed healthy donors was used to isolate PBMCs. After the mixed lymphocyte reaction, proliferating CFSE-low responder T cells were FACS-sorted for TCR sequencing. The origin of this receptor is a human donor in good health; the cells came from an allogeneic mixed lymphocyte reaction. Some clones in this sample may be carry-over from other donors' samples. The rearrangement joined TRBV5-4 to TRBJ1-6, with no reliable assignment of the D segment. The source material was CFSE-low (dividing) CD8+ T cells sorted from an allogeneic mixed lymphocyte reaction. The CDR3 protein sequence reads: CASSLINSPLHF. The nucleotide sequence is TGTGCCAGCAGCTTGATTAATTCACCCCTCCACTTT.